One T cell receptor (beta chain) is described in this entry. Which antigen it targets is not known. Base qualities were left out, and no much larger clone turns up one base away. The sample comes from a study of graft-versus-host responses after intestinal transplantation (dated by TCRdb to about 2021). For the study in its entirety: The transplants that recipients received were multivisceral, liver-intestinal, or isolated intestinal. Alloreactive clones were identified by sequencing pre-transplant mixed lymphocyte reaction products and comparing these products with unstimulated pre-transplant donor and recipient T cells. Every recipient was given anti-thymocyte globulin induction, followed by roughly 3 years of maintenance tacrolimus and steroids. Donor T cell macrochimerism was defined as a peak of at least 4% donor T cells among recipient peripheral blood mononuclear cells. Graft-versus-host and host-versus-graft alloreactive T cell clones were tracked in the graft, circulation and bone marrow after intestinal transplantation using bulk TCR-beta CDR3 sequencing. Rather than being sequenced by the commercial service, samples from three later patients were sequenced in-house on an Illumina MiSeq and processed with MiXCR. A cohort of approximately 23 intestinal transplant recipients, including one retransplant, was enrolled, and a few patients lacking pretransplant specimens were excluded. Beyond this particular receptor, the publication reports: In the allografts of patients with donor T cell macrochimerism, GvH to HvG T cell clonal ratios were high. Early after transplant, declines in HvG clones were associated with peak levels of circulating GvH clones. GvH clones turned up in recipient bone marrow, with some appearing earlier in ileal mucosa or blood, a pattern consistent with an intestinal mucosal origin. Conclusions were limited by the relatively low number and heterogeneity of intestinal transplant patients.

Blood samples were collected up to 4 times in the first month after transplant and then at least monthly when available. The library relied on the immunoSEQ multiplex PCR assay. High-throughput TCR-beta CDR3 sequencing of genomic DNA from most patients was performed by Adaptive Biotechnologies. The source study handled its data this way. Adaptive's ImmunoSEQ software was the source of the TCR sequencing data for 18 patients, while three other patients were processed with MiXCR and VDJtools. CDR3 nucleotide sequences shared between donor and recipient were removed because the origin of such sequences could not be assigned. Alloreactive clones required at least 2-fold expansion over unstimulated cells and minimum CFSE-low frequency of 0.002% (template counts) or 0.001% (read counts). Clones detected in sequenced pre-transplant spleen, lymph node, or MLR CFSE-low populations of the donor or recipient were defined as mappable. Cumulative frequency of alloreactive clones was calculated as a percentage of all sequences weighted by copy number. Drawn from immuneACCESS, this table holds only the in-frame rearrangements with V and J called that TCRdb kept. Clones are partly lost; checked studies trace under half to an unresolved V gene and leave the rest unexplained. That table furnishes V, J and clone size, whereas the DNA furnished D and trimming. This sample has approximately 25,000 clones in its table, and around 95% of those were observed once. The leading ten clones occupy less than 0.85% of the sample.

Measured from the cysteine to the phenylalanine, the CDR3 is 15 residues long. Here the CDR3 DNA is all that survives: 45 bases in frame from base 1. CDR1 and CDR2, per the germline V gene, are KGHSH and LQKENI. V and J lose 3 bases and 3 bases, and a span of 14 bases separates them. The rearrangement combines TRBV18 with TRBJ1-1; matching of 5 bases hints at TRBD1 as the D gene. Here the sequenced sample was PBMCs, taken roughly 30 days after intestinal transplant. The sequence derives from a human patient who received an intestinal transplant, so some T cells may come from the graft donor. The encoded CDR3 is CASSPGAGLYTEAFF. The DNA sequence follows: TGTGCCAGCTCACCTGGGGCAGGGCTGTACACTGAAGCTTTCTTT.